The rows below give T cell receptor beta chains drawn from one sample of a study of T cells after yellow fever vaccination. TCRdb passed the 5' RACE reads through MiXCR, listing each CDR3 protein once. The repertoire has 250,000 to 350,000 distinct CDR3 sequences, around 8.6% of them found once; the top ten carry around 3.3%. The sample was CD4+ T cells sorted from PBMCs, taken 5 days after the yellow fever booster vaccination. These receptors were obtained from a man between 18 and 35 years old who received the YFV17D yellow fever vaccine. CDR3s include the opening cysteine and the closing phenylalanine or tryptophan. The order of the fields is CDR3 length, D gene, J gene, V gene, CDR3 protein. A D gene is named only where the DNA matches it firmly.

15 | TRBD1 | TRBJ1-1 | TRBV6-5 | CASSSGGNKNTEAFF
16 | TRBD2 | TRBJ2-1 | TRBV5-1 | CASREAGGSSYNEQFF
14 | . | TRBJ2-1 | TRBV5-1 | CASGLSGALNEQFF
16 | . | TRBJ2-3 | TRBV20-1 | CSARPLEGGAFDTQYF
15 | . | TRBJ1-3 | TRBV6-5 | CASSYSGVGGNTIYF
16 | . | TRBJ1-1 | TRBV3-1 | CASSQAGQLVGTEAFF
11 | . | TRBJ2-1 | TRBV28 | CASRRDNEQFF
14 | . | TRBJ1-3 | TRBV20-1 | CSARDGSSGNTIYF
12 | . | TRBJ1-1 | TRBV7-9 | CASNRVNTEALF
11 | . | TRBJ2-1 | TRBV20-1 | CSARSKVEQFF
12 | . | TRBJ1-5 | TRBV30 | CAWSAGDQPQHF
14 | . | TRBJ2-1 | TRBV3-1 | CASSPGSSGNEQFF
15 | . | TRBJ2-7 | TRBV6-2/TRBV6-3 | CASSYPPGTSYEQYF
15 | . | TRBJ2-4 | TRBV9 | CASSVGGVSGNIQYF
19 | . | TRBJ2-3 | TRBV27 | CASSLATVYGPTGTDTQYF
20 | TRBD2 | TRBJ2-1 | TRBV18 | CASSPRLAGGLISSYNEQFF
13 | . | TRBJ2-5 | TRBV9 | CASSVVPRETQYF
13 | . | TRBJ1-1 | TRBV11-2 | CASTTTLNTEAFF
15 | . | TRBJ2-1 | TRBV7-2 | CASSLSAGIYNEQFF
12 | . | TRBJ2-1 | TRBV5-1 | CASTGTFGEQFF
15 | . | TRBJ2-1 | TRBV6-2/TRBV6-3 | CASSYGSQLGNEQFF
16 | . | TRBJ2-3 | TRBV4-3 | CASSRTGLSSTDTQYF
17 | TRBD1 | TRBJ1-5 | TRBV20-1 | CSARRQGADNSNQPQHF
12 | . | TRBJ1-1 | TRBV7-9 | CASSLGWTEAFF
16 | . | TRBJ2-3 | TRBV3-1 | CASSQKGWGDLDTQYF
14 | . | TRBJ1-1 | TRBV3-1 | CASSQDRVYGGTFF
13 | . | TRBJ1-2 | TRBV7-9 | CASSPPGDNGYTF
13 | . | TRBJ2-7 | TRBV24-1 | CATREGPLCEQYF
16 | . | TRBJ2-3 | TRBV2 | CASTVQEWYETDTQYF
14 | TRBD1 | TRBJ1-5 | TRBV29-1 | CSATGGDGNQPQHF
16 | TRBD1 | TRBJ1-1 | TRBV6-6 | CASSYPNRGVGTEAFF
19 | TRBD2 | TRBJ2-3 | TRBV3-1 | CASSLAYGTSGLGTDTQYF
18 | . | TRBJ1-5 | TRBV6-1 | CASSDPMLRTASNQPQHF
13 | . | TRBJ2-1 | TRBV5-8 | CASSLRQNNEQFF
14 | . | TRBJ1-1 | TRBV7-3 | CASSLGGAHTEAFF
15 | TRBD2 | TRBJ2-1 | TRBV7-2 | CASSILAGGLNEQFF
16 | TRBD1 | TRBJ2-5 | TRBV6-2/TRBV6-3 | CASREFHRGYQETQYF